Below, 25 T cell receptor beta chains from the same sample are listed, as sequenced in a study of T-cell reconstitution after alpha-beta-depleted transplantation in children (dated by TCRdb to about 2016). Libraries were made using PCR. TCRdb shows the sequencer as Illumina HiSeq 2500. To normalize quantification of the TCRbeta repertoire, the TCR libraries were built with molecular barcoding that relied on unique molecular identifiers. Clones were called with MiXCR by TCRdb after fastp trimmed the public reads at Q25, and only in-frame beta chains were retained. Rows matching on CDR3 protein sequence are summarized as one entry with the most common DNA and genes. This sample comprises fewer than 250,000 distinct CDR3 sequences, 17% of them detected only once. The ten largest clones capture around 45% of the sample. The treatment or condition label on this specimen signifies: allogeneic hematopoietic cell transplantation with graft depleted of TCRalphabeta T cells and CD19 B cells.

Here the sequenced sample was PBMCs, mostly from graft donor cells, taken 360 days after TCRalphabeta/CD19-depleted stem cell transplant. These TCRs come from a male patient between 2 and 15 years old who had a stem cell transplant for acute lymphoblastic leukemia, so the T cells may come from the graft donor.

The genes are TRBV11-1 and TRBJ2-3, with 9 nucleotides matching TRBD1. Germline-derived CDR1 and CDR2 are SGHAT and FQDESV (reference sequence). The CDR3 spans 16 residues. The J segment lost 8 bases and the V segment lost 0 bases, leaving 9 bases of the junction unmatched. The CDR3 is CASSLALTGGHVTQYF. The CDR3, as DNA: TGTGCCAGCAGCTTAGCGCTGACAGGGGGGCACGTTACGCAGTATTTT.

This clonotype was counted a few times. The CDR3 region has the DNA TGTGCCAGCAGGAAGATAGCGGGGGGACGTAATGAGCAGTTCTTC. Protein sequence: CASRKIAGGRNEQFF. This rearrangement joins TRBV6-1 to TRBJ2-1, with 10 bases that match TRBD2. Germline lookup yields CDR1 MNHNS and CDR2 SASEGT. V lost 6 bases to trimming and J lost 7 bases; unmatched junction nucleotides: 9. The CDR3 runs 15 residues.

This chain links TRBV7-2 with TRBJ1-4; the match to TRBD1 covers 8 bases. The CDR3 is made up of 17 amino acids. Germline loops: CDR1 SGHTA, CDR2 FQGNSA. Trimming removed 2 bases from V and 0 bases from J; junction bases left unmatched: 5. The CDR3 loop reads CASSLYPGGSTNEKLFF. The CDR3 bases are TGTGCCAGCAGCTTATACCCAGGGGGCTCAACTAATGAAAAACTGTTTTTT.

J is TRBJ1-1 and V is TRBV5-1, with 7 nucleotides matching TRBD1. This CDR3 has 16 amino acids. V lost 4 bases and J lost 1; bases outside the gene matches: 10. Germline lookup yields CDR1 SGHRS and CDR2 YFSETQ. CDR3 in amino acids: CASSLSDRSPNTEAFF. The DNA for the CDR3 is TGCGCCAGCAGCCTCTCGGACAGGTCCCCGAACACTGAAGCTTTCTTT.

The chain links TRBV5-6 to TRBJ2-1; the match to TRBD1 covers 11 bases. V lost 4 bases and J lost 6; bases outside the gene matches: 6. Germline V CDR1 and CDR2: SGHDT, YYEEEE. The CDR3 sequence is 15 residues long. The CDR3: CASSRKDRGRNEQFF. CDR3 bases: TGTGCCAGCAGCCGGAAGGACAGGGGGCGCAATGAGCAGTTCTTC.

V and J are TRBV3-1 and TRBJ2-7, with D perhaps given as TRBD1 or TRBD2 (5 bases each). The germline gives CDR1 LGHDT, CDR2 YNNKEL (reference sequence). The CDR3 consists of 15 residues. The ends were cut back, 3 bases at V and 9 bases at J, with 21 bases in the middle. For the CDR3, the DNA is TGTGCCAGCAGCCAGGGTTCACTCGGGGCCCGTAGGCAGTACTTC. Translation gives CASSQGSLGARRQYF.

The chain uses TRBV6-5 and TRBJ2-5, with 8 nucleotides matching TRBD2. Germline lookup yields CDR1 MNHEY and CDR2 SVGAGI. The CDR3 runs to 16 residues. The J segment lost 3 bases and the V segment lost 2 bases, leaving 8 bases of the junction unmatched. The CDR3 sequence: CASSYLGLAGKETQYF. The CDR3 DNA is TGTGCCAGCAGTTACCTGGGGTTAGCGGGGAAAGAGACCCAGTACTTC.

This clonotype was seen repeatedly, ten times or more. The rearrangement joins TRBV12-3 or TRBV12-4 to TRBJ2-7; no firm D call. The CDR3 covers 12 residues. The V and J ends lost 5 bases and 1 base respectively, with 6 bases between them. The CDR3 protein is CASSPKSYEQYF. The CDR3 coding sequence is TGTGCCAGCAGTCCGAAATCCTACGAGCAGTACTTC.

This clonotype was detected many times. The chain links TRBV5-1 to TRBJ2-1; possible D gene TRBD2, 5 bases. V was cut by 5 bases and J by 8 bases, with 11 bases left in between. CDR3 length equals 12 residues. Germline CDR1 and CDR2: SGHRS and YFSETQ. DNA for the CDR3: TGCGCCAGCAGGGCTAGCTTCTATGAGCAGTTCTTC. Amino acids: CASRASFYEQFF.

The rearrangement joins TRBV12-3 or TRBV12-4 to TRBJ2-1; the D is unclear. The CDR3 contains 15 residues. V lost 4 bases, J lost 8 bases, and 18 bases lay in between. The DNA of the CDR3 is TGTGCCAGCAGTTCGACGGCCCAAGTACGGTATGAGCAGTTCTTC. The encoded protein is CASSSTAQVRYEQFF.

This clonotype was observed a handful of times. For the CDR3, the DNA is TGCGCCAGCAGCTTGGCTTTGCTGATCGAGCAGTACTTC. Translated, it gives CASSLALLIEQYF. This sequence joins TRBV5-1 and TRBJ2-7; D is undetermined. The CDR3 runs to 13 residues. From germline, CDR1 is SGHRS and CDR2 YFSETQ. V was shortened by 0 bases and J by 6 bases, with 10 bases between the two germline ends.

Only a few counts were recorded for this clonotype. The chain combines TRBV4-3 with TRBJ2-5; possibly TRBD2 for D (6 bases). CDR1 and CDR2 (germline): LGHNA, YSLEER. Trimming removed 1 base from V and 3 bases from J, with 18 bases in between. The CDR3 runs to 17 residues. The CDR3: CASSQVITGGMEETQYF. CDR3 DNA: TGCGCCAGCAGCCAAGTGATTACCGGGGGAATGGAAGAGACCCAGTACTTC.

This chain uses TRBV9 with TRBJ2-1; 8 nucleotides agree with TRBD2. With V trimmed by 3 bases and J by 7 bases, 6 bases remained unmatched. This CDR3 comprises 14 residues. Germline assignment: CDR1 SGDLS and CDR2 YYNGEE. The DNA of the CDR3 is TGTGCCAGCAGCGCCGAGACGGGAGGGAATGAGCAGTTCTTC. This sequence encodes CASSAETGGNEQFF.

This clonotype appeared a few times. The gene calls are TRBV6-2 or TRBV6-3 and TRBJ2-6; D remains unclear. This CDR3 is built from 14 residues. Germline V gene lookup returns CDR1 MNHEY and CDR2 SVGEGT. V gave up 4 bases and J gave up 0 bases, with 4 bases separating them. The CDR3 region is CASSWGSGANVLTF. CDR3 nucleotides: TGTGCCAGCAGTTGGGGCTCTGGGGCCAACGTCCTGACTTTC.

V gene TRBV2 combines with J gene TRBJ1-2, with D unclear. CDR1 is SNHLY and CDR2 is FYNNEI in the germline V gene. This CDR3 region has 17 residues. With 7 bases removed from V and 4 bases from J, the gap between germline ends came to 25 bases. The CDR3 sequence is CASNAVVGEVLGYGYTF. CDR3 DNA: TGTGCCAGCAATGCGGTGGTAGGAGAAGTCCTCGGCTATGGCTACACCTTC.

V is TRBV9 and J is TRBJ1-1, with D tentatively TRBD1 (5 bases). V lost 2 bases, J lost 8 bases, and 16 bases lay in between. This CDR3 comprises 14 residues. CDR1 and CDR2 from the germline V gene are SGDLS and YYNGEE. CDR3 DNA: TGTGCCAGCAGCGTCCCTACCATTAGGACAGAAGCTTTCTTT. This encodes CASSVPTIRTEAFF.

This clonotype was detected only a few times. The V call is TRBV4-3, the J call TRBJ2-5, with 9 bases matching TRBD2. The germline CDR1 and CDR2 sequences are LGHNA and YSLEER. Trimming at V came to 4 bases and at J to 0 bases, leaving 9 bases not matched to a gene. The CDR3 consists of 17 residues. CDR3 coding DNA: TGCGCCAGCAGCCTTAGCGGGGGAGGAACGAACCAAGAGACCCAGTACTTC. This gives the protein CASSLSGGGTNQETQYF.

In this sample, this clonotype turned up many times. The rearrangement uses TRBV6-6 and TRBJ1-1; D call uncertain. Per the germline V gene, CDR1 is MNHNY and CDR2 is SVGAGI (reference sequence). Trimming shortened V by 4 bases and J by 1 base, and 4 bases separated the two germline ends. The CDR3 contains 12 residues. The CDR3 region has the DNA TGTGCCAGCAGTTTAGAGAACACTGAAGCTTTCTTT. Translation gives CASSLENTEAFF.

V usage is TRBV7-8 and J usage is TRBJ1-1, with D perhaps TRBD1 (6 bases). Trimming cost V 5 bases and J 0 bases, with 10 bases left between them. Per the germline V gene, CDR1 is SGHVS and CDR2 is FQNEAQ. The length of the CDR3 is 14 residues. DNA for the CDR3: TGTGCCAGCAGCACCAGGGGCATGAACACTGAAGCTTTCTTT. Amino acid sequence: CASSTRGMNTEAFF.

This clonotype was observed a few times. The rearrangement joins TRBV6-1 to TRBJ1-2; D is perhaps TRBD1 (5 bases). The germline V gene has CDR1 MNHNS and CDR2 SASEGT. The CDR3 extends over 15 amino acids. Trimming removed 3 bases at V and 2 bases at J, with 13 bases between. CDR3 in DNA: TGTGCCAGCAGTGACAGGGTTAGCATCAACTATGGCTACACCTTC. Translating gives CASSDRVSINYGYTF.

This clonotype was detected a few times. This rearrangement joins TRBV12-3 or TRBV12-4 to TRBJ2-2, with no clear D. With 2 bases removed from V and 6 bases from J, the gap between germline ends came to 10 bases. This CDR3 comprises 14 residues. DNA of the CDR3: TGTGCCAGCAGTTTATTTGAGGCAGCCGGGGAGCTGTTTTTT. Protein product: CASSLFEAAGELFF.

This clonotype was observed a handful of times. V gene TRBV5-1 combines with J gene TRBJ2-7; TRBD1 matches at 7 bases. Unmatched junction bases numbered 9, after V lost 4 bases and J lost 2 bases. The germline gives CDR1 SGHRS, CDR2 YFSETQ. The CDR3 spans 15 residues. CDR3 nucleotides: TGCGCCAGCAGCCCTGACAGGGCACCCCCCTACGAGCAGTACTTC. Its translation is CASSPDRAPPYEQYF.

The CDR3 reads CASSLVSSSQETQYF. CDR3 sequence (DNA): TGTGCCAGCAGCTTAGTTTCGTCTTCCCAAGAGACCCAGTACTTC. This rearrangement joins TRBV11-2 to TRBJ2-5; D call uncertain. CDR1 is SGHAT, CDR2 FQNNGV, per germline. The CDR3 runs to 15 residues. V lost 1 base to trimming and J lost 1 base, with 10 bases between them.

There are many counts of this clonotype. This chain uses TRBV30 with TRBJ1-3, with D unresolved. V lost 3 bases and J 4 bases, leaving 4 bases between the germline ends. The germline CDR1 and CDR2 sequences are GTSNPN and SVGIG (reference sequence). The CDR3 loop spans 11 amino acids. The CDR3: CAWRRGNTIYF. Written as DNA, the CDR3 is TGTGCCTGGAGGAGGGGAAACACCATATATTTT.

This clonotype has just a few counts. The CDR3 loop is CASSYGQGSTDTQYF. The CDR3 DNA follows: TGTGCCAGCAGTTACGGACAGGGGAGTACAGATACGCAGTATTTT. The chain is built from TRBV5-4 and TRBJ2-3, with TRBD1 matching over 9 bases. V gave up 5 bases and J gave up 3 bases; unmatched junction bases: 7. This CDR3 is built from 15 residues. Germline loops: CDR1 SGHNT, CDR2 YYREEE (reference sequence).